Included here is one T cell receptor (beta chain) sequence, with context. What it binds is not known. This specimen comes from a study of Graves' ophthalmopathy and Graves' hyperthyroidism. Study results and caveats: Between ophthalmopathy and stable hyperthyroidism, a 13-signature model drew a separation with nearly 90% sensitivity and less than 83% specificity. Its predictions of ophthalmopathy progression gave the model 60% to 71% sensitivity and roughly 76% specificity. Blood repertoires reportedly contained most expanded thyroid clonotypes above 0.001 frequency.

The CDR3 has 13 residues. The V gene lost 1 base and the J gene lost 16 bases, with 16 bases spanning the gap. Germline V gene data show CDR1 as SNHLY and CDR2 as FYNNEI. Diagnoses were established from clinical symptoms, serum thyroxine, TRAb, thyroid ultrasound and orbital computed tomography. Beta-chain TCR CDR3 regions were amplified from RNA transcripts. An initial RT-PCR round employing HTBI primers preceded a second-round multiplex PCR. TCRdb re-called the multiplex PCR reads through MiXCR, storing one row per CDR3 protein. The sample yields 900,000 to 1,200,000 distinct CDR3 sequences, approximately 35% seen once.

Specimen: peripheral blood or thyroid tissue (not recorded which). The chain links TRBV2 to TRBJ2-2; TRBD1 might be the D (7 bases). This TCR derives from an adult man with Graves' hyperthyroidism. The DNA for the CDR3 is TGTGCCAGCAGTGAAGAGGGCGGAGGGGGCGCGTTTTTT. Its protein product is CASSEEGGGGAFF. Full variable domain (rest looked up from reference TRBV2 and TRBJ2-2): EPEVTQTPSHQVTQMGQEVILRCVPISNHLYFYWYRQILGQKVEFLVSFYNNEISEKSEIFDDQFSVERPDGSNFTLKIRSTKLEDSAMYFCASSEEGGGGAFFGEGSRLTVL.